This entry features one T cell receptor beta chain sequence. The antigen remains unidentified. This may stem from a read error, because a much larger clone lies one nucleotide away. TCR beta CDR3 amplification used RNA transcripts. First-round RT-PCR with HTBI primers preceded a second-round multiplex PCR. TCRdb reprocessed the multiplex PCR reads via MiXCR and lists one record per CDR3 protein. The sample lists around 1,200,000 distinct CDR3 sequences, about two fifths occurring once. These data are taken from a study of Graves' ophthalmopathy and Graves' hyperthyroidism. General study findings and limits: Ophthalmopathy progression was predicted with under 71% sensitivity and about 72% specificity.

Newly diagnosed, the hyperthyroidism patients had under 2 months' duration and were aged 18 to 65. V dropped 8 bases and J dropped 4; count of bases not matched to a gene: 9. Germline-derived CDR1 and CDR2 are MNHEY and SVGAGI. The CDR3 has 14 amino acids. Sample: peripheral blood or thyroid tissue (not recorded which). V is TRBV6-5 and J is TRBJ1-2; 8 bases line up with TRBD1. This clonotype originated in an adult man with Graves' hyperthyroidism. The CDR3 sequence is CASGSDRGTYGYTF. The CDR3, as DNA: TGTGCCAGCGGCTCTGACAGGGGAACCTATGGCTACACCTTC.